This TCR beta chain was captured in a study of T cells after yellow fever vaccination. Broader study findings: Researchers noted that a small share of clonotypes showed up in both CD4 and CD8 compartments. The presence of abundant clonotypes contaminating from the bulk population was possible in FACS-sorted repertoires. In post-booster samples, most primary-vaccination clones reappeared (just under 97% CD4, roughly 88% CD8).

Generation of TCR cDNA used 5'RACE template switching (which added a universal primer site and UMIs). Each CDR3 protein is one row after TCRdb ran MiXCR on the 5' RACE reads. The sample lists about 630,000 distinct CDR3 sequences; 9% to 15% were seen once. This clonotype was detected many times. What it binds is not known. The CDR3 loop spans 14 amino acids. The germline gives CDR1 SGHTA, CDR2 FQGNSA. J was trimmed by 3 bases and V by 4 bases; bases with no gene match: 3. The rearrangement uses TRBV7-2 and TRBJ2-7, with 10 positions matching TRBD2. Source: PBMCs, taken on the day of the yellow fever booster vaccination. The TCR originated in a man younger than 45 who received the YFV17D yellow fever vaccine. The CDR3 bases are TGTGCCAGCAGCTACGGACTAGCGGTCTACGAGCAGTACTTC. The encoded protein is CASSYGLAVYEQYF.